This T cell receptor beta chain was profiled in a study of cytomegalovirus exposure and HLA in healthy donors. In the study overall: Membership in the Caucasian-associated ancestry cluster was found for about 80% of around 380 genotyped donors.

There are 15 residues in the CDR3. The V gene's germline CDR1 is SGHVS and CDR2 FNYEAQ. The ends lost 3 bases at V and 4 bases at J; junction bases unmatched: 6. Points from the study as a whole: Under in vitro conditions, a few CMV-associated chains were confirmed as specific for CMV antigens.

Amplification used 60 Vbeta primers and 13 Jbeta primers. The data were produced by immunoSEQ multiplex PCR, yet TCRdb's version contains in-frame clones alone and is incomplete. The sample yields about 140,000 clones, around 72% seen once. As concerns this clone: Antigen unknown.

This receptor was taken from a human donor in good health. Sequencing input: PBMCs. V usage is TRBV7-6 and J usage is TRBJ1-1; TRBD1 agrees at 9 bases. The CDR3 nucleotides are TGTGCCAGCAGCTTGCGGACAGGGGAGGGCACTGAAGCTTTCTTT. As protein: CASSLRTGEGTEAFF.